Reported below is one TCR beta chain. Its target is unknown. This sample was taken from a study of shared clonotypes between healthy human individuals. Findings and caveats of the study: The represented genetic and exposure-history diversity was limited by the small number of donors.

Sequenced by immunoSEQ multiplex PCR; TCRdb stores in-frame clones only, minus some. The sample includes approximately 480,000 clones, about 75% of them seen just once. The CDR3 is 15 amino acids. The germline CDR1 and CDR2 sequences are MDHEN and SYDVKM. Trimming took 6 bases from V and 3 from J; bases not matched to a gene: 4. The clonotype originates from a woman between 40 and 55 years old in good health. Some clones in this sample may be carry-over from other donors' samples. Sequencing input: PBMCs. The J gene is TRBJ2-7, the V gene TRBV28; TRBD2 agrees at 14 bases. The CDR3 is CASRGGTSGSYEQYF. CDR3 sequence (DNA): TGTGCCAGCAGGGGAGGGACTAGCGGGAGCTACGAGCAGTACTTC.